This TCR beta chain was sequenced during a study of radiotherapy plus CTLA-4 blockade in lung cancer. Study details: Of all patients, under 20% responded objectively and approximately 31% showed disease control.

Per germline, CDR1 MDHEN and CDR2 SYDVKM. The germline V and J ends were trimmed by 4 bases and 7 bases, with 16 bases remaining between them. The CDR3 length is 14 residues. Overall study findings and caveats: Expansion in blood of tumor-derived TCR clones was seen after radiotherapy plus ipilimumab. Among reported predictors of response, early blood T cell clone dynamics with interferon-beta performed best.

Regarding this clone: Its antigen remains unidentified.

The study gave focal radiation plus ipilimumab CTLA-4 blockade to patients with chemo-refractory metastatic non-small-cell lung cancer. Produced via immunoSEQ multiplex PCR; TCRdb's table is partial and in-frame only. Of tens of thousands of clones listed, around 77% are singletons. J is TRBJ2-5 and V is TRBV28; perhaps TRBD2 as D (5 bases). This TCR derives from a human donor with non-small cell lung cancer who had stable disease on radiotherapy plus ipilimumab. The sequencing here drew on peripheral blood, taken from a patient treated with radiotherapy plus ipilimumab. CDR3 sequence reads: CASSSGSTSGTQYF. The CDR3 DNA follows: TGTGCCAGCAGTTCGGGATCGACTTCAGGGACCCAGTACTTC.